The 16 T cell receptor beta chains below were found in one sample sequenced in a study of T cells in Graves' hyperthyroidism and ophthalmopathy (dated by TCRdb to about 2019). Library preparation used multiplex PCR. Reads for this sample came from an Illumina HiSeq 2000. TCR beta CDR3 regions were amplified from RNA transcripts. The first round of RT-PCR for the TCR CDR3 was performed with the HTBI primer set and the Qiagen OneStep RT-PCR kit. TCRdb trimmed the raw reads at Q25, called clones with MiXCR and kept productive beta chains. Duplicate CDR3 protein sequences are folded into a single record with the most common DNA and genes. This sample holds around 340,000 distinct CDR3 sequences; 18% were observed only once. The leading ten clones occupy roughly a sixth of the sample. The material sequenced was blood. These TCRs come from a woman aged 35 to 49 with Graves' ophthalmopathy.

This chain joins TRBV27 and TRBJ1-5; no definite D call. Trimming stripped 8 bases from V and 0 bases from J, with 14 bases between. Germline values: CDR1 MNHEY, CDR2 SMNVEV (reference sequence). CDR3 length equals 15 residues. The CDR3 protein is CASGPEGISNQPQHF. The CDR3 bases are TGTGCCAGCGGACCTGAGGGAATTAGCAATCAGCCCCAGCATTTT.

This clonotype was recorded a few times. The chain uses TRBV12-3 or TRBV12-4 and TRBJ1-2; D is unclear. V lost 8 bases and J 4 bases, leaving 23 bases between the germline ends. The CDR3 covers 16 residues. The CDR3 loop is CASSEGPIKISYGYTF. The CDR3 DNA sequence: TGTGCCAGCTCTGAGGGTCCCATAAAAATTAGCTATGGCTACACCTTC.

This clonotype has at least ten counts. CDR3 protein: CASSTKMTGGLRTEAFF. The CDR3 region has the DNA TGTGCCAGCAGTACAAAAATGACAGGGGGCTTACGCACTGAAGCTTTCTTT. The genes are TRBV28 and TRBJ1-1; 10 bases map to TRBD1. Germline V gene data show CDR1 as MDHEN and CDR2 as SYDVKM. This CDR3 has 17 residues. The V and J ends lost 5 bases and 4 bases, in that order; junction bases with no gene match: 13.

The table lists this clonotype with many counts. The chain recombines TRBV12-3 or TRBV12-4 with TRBJ1-5; 8 bases line up with TRBD1. J was trimmed by 3 bases and V by 6 bases; bases with no gene match: 4. The CDR3 consists of 14 residues. The CDR3 loop reads CASRPDRDNQPQHF. DNA of the CDR3: TGTGCCAGCAGGCCGGACAGGGACAATCAGCCCCAGCATTTT.

This clonotype was counted many times. J is TRBJ2-1 and V is TRBV11-2, with D hard to call. This CDR3 contains 14 residues. V lost 4 bases and J lost 9, with 16 bases in between. The V gene's germline CDR1 is SGHAT and CDR2 FQNNGV. CDR3: CASSSGTDRSEQFF. The CDR3 DNA follows: TGTGCCAGCAGCTCTGGAACTGATAGGTCTGAGCAGTTCTTC.

In the case of this clonotype: Since a much larger clone is just one base distant, this may be a read error. The V gene is TRBV6-2 or TRBV6-3, the J gene TRBJ2-3; 10 nucleotides match TRBD2. The CDR3 has 15 residues. Germline lookup yields CDR1 MNHEY and CDR2 SVGEGT. The CDR3 is CASSYRSGRSDTRYF. The DNA of the CDR3 is TGTGCCAGCAGTTACCGTAGCGGGAGGTCTGATACGCGGTATTTT.

The table lists this clonotype with many counts. The gene calls are TRBV4-1 and TRBJ2-5; 8 bases map to TRBD1. Germline V gene data show CDR1 as MGHRA and CDR2 as YSYEKL. V lost 2 bases and J lost 5; bases outside the gene matches: 7. This CDR3 contains 15 residues. CDR3 in DNA: TGCGCCAGCAGCCAACCGGACAGGGAGCTGGAGACCCAGTACTTC. Its translation: CASSQPDRELETQYF.

The rearrangement uses TRBV6-1 and TRBJ1-6; D call uncertain. CDR3 length: 15 amino acids. Germline V gene data show CDR1 as MNHNS and CDR2 as SASEGT. V was trimmed by 5 bases and J by 7 bases, leaving 15 bases between them. For the CDR3, the DNA is TGTGCCAGCAGTACCGGAAATTGGGCAAATTCACCCCTCCACTTT. This codes for CASSTGNWANSPLHF.

This clonotype has at least ten counts. V usage is TRBV7-2 and J usage is TRBJ2-7; D is possibly TRBD2 (6 bases). Trimming cost V 0 bases and J 3 bases, with 18 bases left between them. From germline, CDR1 is SGHTA and CDR2 FQGNSA. CDR3 length: 17 residues. For the CDR3, the DNA is TGTGCCAGCAGCTTAGCCGCGGGACCCCCGTTGAACTACGAGCAGTACTTC. Its translation: CASSLAAGPPLNYEQYF.

This clonotype appeared many times. V is TRBV29-1 and J is TRBJ2-7; D ambiguous. V was cut by 5 bases and J by 1 base, with 12 bases left in between. From germline, CDR1 is SQVTM and CDR2 ANQGSEA. CDR3 length: 13 residues. The CDR3 nucleotides read TGCAGCGTTCGGACGGAGAATTCCTACGAGCAGTACTTC. The encoded protein is CSVRTENSYEQYF.

This clonotype has a count of ten or more. The chain employs TRBV5-1 and TRBJ1-2; 7 nucleotides align to TRBD1. With 4 bases clipped from V and 1 base from J, the junction kept 1 base outside the gene matches. The CDR3 contains 13 residues. Per germline, CDR1 SGHRS and CDR2 YFSETQ. The CDR3 loop is CASSNRGNYGYTF. CDR3 sequence (DNA): TGCGCCAGCAGCAACAGGGGTAACTATGGCTACACCTTC.

The chain joins TRBV7-3 to TRBJ2-5; TRBD2 is a possible D gene (5 bases). The CDR3 consists of 15 residues. V gave up 0 bases and J gave up 5 bases, with 13 bases separating them. Germline V gene data show CDR1 as SGHTA and CDR2 as FQGTGA. CDR3 in DNA: TGTGCCAGCAGCTTAACGATCAGCGGTTCCGAGACCCAGTACTTC. It translates to CASSLTISGSETQYF. Full variable domain (remainder filled in from reference TRBV7-3 and TRBJ2-5): GAGVSQTPSNKVTEKGKYVELRCDPISGHTALYWYRQSLGQGPEFLIYFQGTGAADDSGLPNDRFFAVRPEGSVSTLKIQRTERGDSAVYLCASSLTISGSETQYFGPGTRLLVL.

This clonotype appeared a few times. This sequence joins TRBV3-1 and TRBJ2-3; no clear D gene. Germline CDR1 LGHDT, CDR2 YNNKEL (reference sequence). This CDR3 is built from 17 residues. Trimming took off 0 bases at V and 0 bases at J, with 13 bases between the two ends. Written as DNA, the CDR3 is TGTGCCAGCAGCCAAGATACGCTAGGCCCTAGCACAGATACGCAGTATTTT. This encodes CASSQDTLGPSTDTQYF.

This clonotype was found many times. This chain uses TRBV27 with TRBJ1-2; D gene uncertain. The germline V and J ends were trimmed by 6 bases and 4 bases, with 18 bases remaining between them. This CDR3 has 15 residues. CDR1 MNHEY and CDR2 SMNVEV come from the germline V gene (reference sequence). The CDR3 protein is CASSPGLSESYGYTF. The CDR3 nucleotides read TGTGCCAGCAGCCCCGGGCTATCTGAATCCTATGGCTACACCTTC.

This clonotype was picked up many times. This sequence joins TRBV10-3 and TRBJ2-7, with TRBD2 as a possible D gene (6 bases). The CDR3 consists of 14 residues. V lost 0 bases and J 6 bases, leaving 12 bases between the germline ends. CDR1 and CDR2 (germline): ENHRY, SYGVKD. CDR3 in amino acids: CAISESMVGGEQYF. The CDR3 nucleotides are TGTGCCATCAGTGAGTCGATGGTGGGGGGCGAGCAGTACTTC.

There are many counts of this clonotype. The J gene is TRBJ2-7, the V gene TRBV7-6, with 8 bases identical to TRBD1. V was clipped by 3 bases and J by 7 bases; unmatched bases: 5. CDR3 length equals 13 residues. The germline CDR1 and CDR2 sequences are SGHVS and FNYEAQ. CDR3 DNA: TGTGCCAGCAGCTTGAGGACAGGGTTTGAGCAGTACTTC. This sequence encodes CASSLRTGFEQYF.